This TCR beta chain was observed in a study of identical twins. General study findings and limits: Analyses based on zero insertions could be partly confounded by invariant MAIT and iNKT cells.

With respect to this clonotype: Its antigen is still unknown.

Template switching added a universal primer site, and cDNA bore unique molecular identifiers. TCRdb reprocessed the 5' RACE reads with MiXCR, giving one entry per CDR3 protein. The repertoire holds 700,000 or so distinct CDR3 sequences, with 21% as singletons. The same sample was also used in a study of T cells expressing NK-cell markers. According to that study: HCMV serostatus: seven of eight sequenced donors positive, one negative.

Sequencing was done on a sample of PBMCs. The receptor was derived from a woman younger than 30 in good health.

In nucleotides, the CDR3 is TGTGCCAGCAGCGCGCCCGAGAGCTCCTACAATGAGCAGTTCTTC. This encodes CASSAPESSYNEQFF. This sequence joins TRBV9 and TRBJ2-1; D is ambiguous. Germline V gives CDR1 SGDLS, CDR2 YYNGEE. The CDR3 contains 15 residues. V lost 3 bases to trimming and J lost 0 bases, with 10 bases between them.